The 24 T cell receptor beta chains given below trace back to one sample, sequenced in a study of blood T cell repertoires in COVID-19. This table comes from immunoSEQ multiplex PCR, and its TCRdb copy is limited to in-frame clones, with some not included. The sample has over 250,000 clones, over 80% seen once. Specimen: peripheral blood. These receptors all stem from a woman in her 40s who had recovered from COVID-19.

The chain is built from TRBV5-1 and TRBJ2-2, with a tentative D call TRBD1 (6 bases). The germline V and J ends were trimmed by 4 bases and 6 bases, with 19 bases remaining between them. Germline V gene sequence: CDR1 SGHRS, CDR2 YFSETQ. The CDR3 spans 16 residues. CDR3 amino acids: CASSRRTANGAGELFF. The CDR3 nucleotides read TGCGCCAGCAGCCGCCGGACAGCTAATGGAGCCGGGGAGCTGTTTTTT.

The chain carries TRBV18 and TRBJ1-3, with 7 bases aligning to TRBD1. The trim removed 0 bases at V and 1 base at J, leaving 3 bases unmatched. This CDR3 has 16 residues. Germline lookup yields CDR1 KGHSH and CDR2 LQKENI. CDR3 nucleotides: TGTGCCAGCTCACCACCCTCGGGACAGTCTGGAAACACCATATATTTT. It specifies CASSPPSGQSGNTIYF.

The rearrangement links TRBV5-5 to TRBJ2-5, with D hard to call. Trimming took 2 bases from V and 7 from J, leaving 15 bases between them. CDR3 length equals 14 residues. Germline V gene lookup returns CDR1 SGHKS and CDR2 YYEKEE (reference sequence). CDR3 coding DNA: TGTGCCAGCAGCTTAGCTTTTTACTCAGGGACCCAGTACTTC. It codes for CASSLAFYSGTQYF.

The CDR3 DNA sequence: TGTGCCTGGAGCCCTTTAATACGGGGTGAGCAGTTCTTC. Encoded protein: CAWSPLIRGEQFF. The chain recombines TRBV30 with TRBJ2-1; perhaps TRBD2 as D (5 bases). The CDR3 loop spans 13 amino acids. The germline V gene has CDR1 GTSNPN and CDR2 SVGIG (reference sequence). Trimming removed 3 bases from V and 9 bases from J, with 15 bases in between.

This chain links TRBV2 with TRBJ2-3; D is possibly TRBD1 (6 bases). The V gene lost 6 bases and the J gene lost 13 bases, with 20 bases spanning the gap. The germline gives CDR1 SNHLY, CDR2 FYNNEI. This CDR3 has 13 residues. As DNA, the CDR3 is TGTGCCAGCAGAACCGAAAGGGACAATACAAAGTATTTT. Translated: CASRTERDNTKYF.

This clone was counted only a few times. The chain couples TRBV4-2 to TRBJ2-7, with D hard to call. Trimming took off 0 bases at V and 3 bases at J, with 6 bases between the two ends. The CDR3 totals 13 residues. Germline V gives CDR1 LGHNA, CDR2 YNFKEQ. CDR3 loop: CASSQDVDYEQYF. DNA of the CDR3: TGTGCCAGCAGCCAAGACGTAGACTACGAGCAGTACTTC.

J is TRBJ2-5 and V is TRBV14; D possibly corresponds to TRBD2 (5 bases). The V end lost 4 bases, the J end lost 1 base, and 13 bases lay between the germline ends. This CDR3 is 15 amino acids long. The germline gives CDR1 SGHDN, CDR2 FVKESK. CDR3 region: CASSRGYGRQETQYF. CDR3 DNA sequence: TGTGCCAGCAGCCGAGGGTACGGCCGCCAAGAGACCCAGTACTTC.

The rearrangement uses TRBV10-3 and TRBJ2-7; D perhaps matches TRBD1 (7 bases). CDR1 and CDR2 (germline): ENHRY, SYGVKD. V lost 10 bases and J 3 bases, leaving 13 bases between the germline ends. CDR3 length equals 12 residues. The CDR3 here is CATGGQIYEQYF. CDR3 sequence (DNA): TGTGCCACCGGGGGACAGATCTACGAGCAGTACTTC.

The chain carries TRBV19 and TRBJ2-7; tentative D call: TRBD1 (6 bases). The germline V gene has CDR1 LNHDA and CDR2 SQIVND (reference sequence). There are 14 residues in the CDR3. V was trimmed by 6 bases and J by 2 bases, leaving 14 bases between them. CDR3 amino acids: CASRNRVGTYEQYF. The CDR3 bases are TGTGCCAGTAGAAACAGGGTGGGGACCTACGAGCAGTACTTC.

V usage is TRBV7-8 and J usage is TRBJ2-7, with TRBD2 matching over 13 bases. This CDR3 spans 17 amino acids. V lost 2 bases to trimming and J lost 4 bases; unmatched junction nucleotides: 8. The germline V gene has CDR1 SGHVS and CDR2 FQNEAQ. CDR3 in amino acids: CASSLTTSGGFSYEQYF. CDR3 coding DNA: TGTGCCAGCAGCTTAACGACTAGCGGGGGGTTCTCTTACGAGCAGTACTTC.

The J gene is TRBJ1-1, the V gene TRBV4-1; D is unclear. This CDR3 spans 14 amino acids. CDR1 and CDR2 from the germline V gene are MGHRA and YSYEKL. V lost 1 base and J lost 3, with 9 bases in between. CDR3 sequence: CASSQVDGYTEAFF. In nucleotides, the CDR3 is TGCGCCAGCAGCCAAGTTGACGGGTACACTGAAGCTTTCTTT.

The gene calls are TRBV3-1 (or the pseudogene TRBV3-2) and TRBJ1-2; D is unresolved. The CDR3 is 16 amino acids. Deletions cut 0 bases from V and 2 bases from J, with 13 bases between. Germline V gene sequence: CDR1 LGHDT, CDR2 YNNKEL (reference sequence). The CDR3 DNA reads TGTGCCAGCAGCCAAGAGGATTCGAGGCAGAACTATGGCTACACCTTC. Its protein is CASSQEDSRQNYGYTF.

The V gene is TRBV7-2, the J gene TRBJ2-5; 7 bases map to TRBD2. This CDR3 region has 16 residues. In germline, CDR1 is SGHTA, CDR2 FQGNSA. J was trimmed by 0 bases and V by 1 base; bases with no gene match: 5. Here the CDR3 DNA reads TGTGCCAGCAGCTTAGGCGGGGGACCTTACCAAGAGACCCAGTACTTC. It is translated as CASSLGGGPYQETQYF. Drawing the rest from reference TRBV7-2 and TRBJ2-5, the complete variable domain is GAGVSQSPSNKVTEKGKDVELRCDPISGHTALYWYRQSLGQGLEFLIYFQGNSAPDKSGLPSDRFSAERTGGSVSTLTIQRTQQEDSAVYLCASSLGGGPYQETQYFGPGTRLLVL.

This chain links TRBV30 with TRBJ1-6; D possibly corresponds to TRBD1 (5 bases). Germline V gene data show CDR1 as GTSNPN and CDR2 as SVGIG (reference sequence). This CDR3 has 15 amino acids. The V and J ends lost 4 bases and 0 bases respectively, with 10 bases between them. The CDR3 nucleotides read TGTGCCTGGACTCCCGGGGGCTCCTATAATTCACCCCTCCACTTT. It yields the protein CAWTPGGSYNSPLHF.

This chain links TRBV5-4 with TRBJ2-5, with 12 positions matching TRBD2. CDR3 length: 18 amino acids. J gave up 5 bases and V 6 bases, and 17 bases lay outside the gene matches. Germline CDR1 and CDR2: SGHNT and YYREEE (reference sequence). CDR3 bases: TGTGCCAGCACCCTGGGGGGGCTAGCGGGGGGGCCGATGGAGACCCAGTACTTC. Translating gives CASTLGGLAGGPMETQYF.

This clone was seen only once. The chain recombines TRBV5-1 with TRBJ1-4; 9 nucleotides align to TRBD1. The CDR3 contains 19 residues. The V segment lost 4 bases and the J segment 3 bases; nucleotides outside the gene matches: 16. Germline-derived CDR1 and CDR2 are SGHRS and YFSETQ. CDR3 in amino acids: CASSRNTGGAAPANEKLFF. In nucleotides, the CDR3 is TGCGCCAGCAGCCGGAACACAGGGGGCGCCGCGCCGGCTAATGAAAAACTGTTTTTT. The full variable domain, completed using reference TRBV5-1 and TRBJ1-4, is KAGVTQTPRYLIKTRGQQVTLSCSPISGHRSVSWYQQTPGQGLQFLFEYFSETQRNKGNFPGRFSGRQFSNSRSEMNVSTLELGDSALYLCASSRNTGGAAPANEKLFFGSGTQLSVL.

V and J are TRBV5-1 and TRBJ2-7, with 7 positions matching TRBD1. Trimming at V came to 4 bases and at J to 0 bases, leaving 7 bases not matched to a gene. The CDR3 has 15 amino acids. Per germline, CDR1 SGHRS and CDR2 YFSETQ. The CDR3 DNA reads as TGCGCCAGCAGCGTGACAGGGCTTAGCTCCTACGAGCAGTACTTC. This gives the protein CASSVTGLSSYEQYF.

CDR3 nucleotides: TGTGCCAGCAGCTCTCTGTTGACAGGTGATAATTCACCCCTCCACTTT. Protein sequence: CASSSLLTGDNSPLHF. This chain links TRBV7-3 with TRBJ1-6; tentative D call: TRBD1 (6 bases). Per germline, CDR1 SGHTA and CDR2 FQGTGA. The V end was cut by 4 bases, the J end by 5 bases, with 15 bases between. This CDR3 contains 16 residues.

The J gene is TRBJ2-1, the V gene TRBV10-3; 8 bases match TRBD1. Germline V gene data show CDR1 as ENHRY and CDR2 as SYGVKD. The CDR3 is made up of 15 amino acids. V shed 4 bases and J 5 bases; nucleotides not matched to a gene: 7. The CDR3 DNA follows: TGTGCCATCAGTGGGACAGGGAGAGGTGACAATGAGCAGTTCTTC. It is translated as CAISGTGRGDNEQFF.

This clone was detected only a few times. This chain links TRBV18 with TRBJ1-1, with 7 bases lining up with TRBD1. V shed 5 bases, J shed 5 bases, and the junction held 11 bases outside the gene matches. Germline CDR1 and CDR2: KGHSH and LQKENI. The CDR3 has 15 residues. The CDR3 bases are TGTGCCAGCTCAACCCGACAGGGATCGGATACTGAAGCTTTCTTT. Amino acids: CASSTRQGSDTEAFF.

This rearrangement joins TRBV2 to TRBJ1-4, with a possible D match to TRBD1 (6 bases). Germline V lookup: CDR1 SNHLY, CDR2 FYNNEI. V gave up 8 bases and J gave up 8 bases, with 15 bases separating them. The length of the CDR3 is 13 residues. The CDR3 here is CASVGGAREKLFF. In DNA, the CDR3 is TGTGCCAGCGTAGGGGGGGCTAGAGAAAAACTGTTTTTT.

The CDR3 reads CASSNPGQKPIEAFF. The DNA of the CDR3 is TGTGCCAGCAGCAATCCGGGACAGAAACCAATCGAAGCTTTCTTT. The chain employs TRBV16 and TRBJ1-1; 7 positions match TRBD1. This CDR3 contains 15 residues. Germline values: CDR1 KGHSY, CDR2 FQNENV. Trimming cost V 5 bases and J 8 bases; bases outside gene matches: 14. Full variable domain (missing parts from reference TRBV16 and TRBJ1-1): GEEVAQTPKHLVRGEGQKAKLYCAPIKGHSYVFWYQQVLKNEFKFLISFQNENVFDETGMPKERFSAKCLPNSPCSLEIQATKLEDSAVYFCASSNPGQKPIEAFFGQGTRLTVV.

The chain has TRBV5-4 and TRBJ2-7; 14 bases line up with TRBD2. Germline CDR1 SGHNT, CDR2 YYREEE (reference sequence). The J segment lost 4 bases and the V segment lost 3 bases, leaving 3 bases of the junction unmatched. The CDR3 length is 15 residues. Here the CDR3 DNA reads TGTGCCAGCAGCTGGACTAGCGGGGGGACTTACGAGCAGTACTTC. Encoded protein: CASSWTSGGTYEQYF.

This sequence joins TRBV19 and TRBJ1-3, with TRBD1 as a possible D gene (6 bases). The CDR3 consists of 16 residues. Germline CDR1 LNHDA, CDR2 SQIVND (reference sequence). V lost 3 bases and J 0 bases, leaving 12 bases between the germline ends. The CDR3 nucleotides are TGTGCCAGTAGTATGGGGGGGCGGGCCTCTGGAAACACCATATATTTT. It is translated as CASSMGGRASGNTIYF.